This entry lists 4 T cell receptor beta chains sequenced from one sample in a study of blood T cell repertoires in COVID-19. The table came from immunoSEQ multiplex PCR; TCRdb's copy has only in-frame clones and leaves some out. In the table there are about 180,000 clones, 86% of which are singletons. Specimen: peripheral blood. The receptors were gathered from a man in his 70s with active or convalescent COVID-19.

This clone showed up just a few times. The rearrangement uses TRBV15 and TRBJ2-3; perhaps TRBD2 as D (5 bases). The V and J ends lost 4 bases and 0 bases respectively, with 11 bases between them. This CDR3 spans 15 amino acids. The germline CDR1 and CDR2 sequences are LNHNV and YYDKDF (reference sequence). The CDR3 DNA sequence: TGTGCCACCAGCACCCAGGACTGGAGCACAGATACGCAGTATTTT. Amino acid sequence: CATSTQDWSTDTQYF.

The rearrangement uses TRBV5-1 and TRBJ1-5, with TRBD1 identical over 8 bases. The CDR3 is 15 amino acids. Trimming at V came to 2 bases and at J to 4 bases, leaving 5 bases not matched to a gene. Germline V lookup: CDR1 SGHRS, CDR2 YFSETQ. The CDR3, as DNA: TGCGCCAGCAGCTTTGGGACAGGTCGGAATCAGCCCCAGCATTTT. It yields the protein CASSFGTGRNQPQHF.

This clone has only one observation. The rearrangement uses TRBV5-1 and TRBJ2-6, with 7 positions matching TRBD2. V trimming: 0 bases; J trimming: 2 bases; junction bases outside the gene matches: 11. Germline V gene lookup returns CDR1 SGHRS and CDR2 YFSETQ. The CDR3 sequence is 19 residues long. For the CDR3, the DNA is TGCGCCAGCAGCTTGGACGCGGGCCAGCGGGGAGCTGGGGCCAACGTCCTGACTTTC. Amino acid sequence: CASSLDAGQRGAGANVLTF.

DNA for the CDR3: TGTGCCTGGAGTGCACAGGGATCCTATGGCTACACCTTC. Its translation is CAWSAQGSYGYTF. The rearrangement links TRBV30 to TRBJ1-2, with D perhaps matching TRBD1 (6 bases). The V end was cut by 1 base, the J end by 4 bases, with 10 bases between. This CDR3 is built from 13 residues. In germline, CDR1 is GTSNPN, CDR2 SVGIG (reference sequence).